The rows below give T cell receptor beta chains drawn from one sample of a study of cytotoxic CD8 clonotypes in ibrutinib-treated CLL. TCRdb keeps only in-frame clones here, not all; method: immunoSEQ multiplex PCR. The table shows more than 110,000 clones, with about 70% occurring only once. The sample was PBMCs, taken after 24 months of ibrutinib treatment. The receptors stem from a human donor with chronic lymphocytic leukemia. Each CDR3 is given with its conserved first and last residue. The D gene is left open where the match is weak. Where a row states a size, it is once, few, many or the class of an expanded clone; other rows omit it.

D | J | size | V | CDR3 | DNA
NA | TRBJ1-2 | NA | TRBV5-8 | CASSLHRSGDYGYTF | TGTGCCAGCAGCTTGCACAGGTCCGGGGACTATGGCTACACCTTC
NA | TRBJ1-6 | NA | TRBV30 | CAWSGGRGNSPLHF | TGTGCCTGGAGTGGGGGCAGGGGTAATTCACCCCTCCACTTT
NA | TRBJ1-4 | NA | TRBV2 | CASSGIIANEKLFF | TGTGCCAGCAGTGGGATCATAGCTAATGAAAAACTGTTTTTT
TRBD2 | TRBJ2-3 | NA | TRBV30 | CAWTAGLAGWVDTQYF | TGTGCCTGGACCGCGGGACTAGCGGGGTGGGTAGATACGCAGTATTTT
NA | TRBJ1-1 | many | TRBV5-1 | CASSLTQTNTEAFF | TGCGCCAGCAGCTTGACACAGACCAACACTGAAGCTTTCTTT
NA | TRBJ2-3 | once | TRBV11-2 | CASSSGPHQGWDF | TGTGCCAGCAGCTCGGGTCCCCACCAAGGCTGGGATTTT
TRBD2 | TRBJ2-2 | NA | TRBV18 | CASSPGTSGTTGELFF | TGTGCCAGCTCACCAGGGACTAGCGGAACCACCGGGGAGCTGTTTTTT
TRBD1 | TRBJ2-7 | NA | TRBV7-3 | CASSLGTGGEQYF | TGTGCCAGCAGCTTAGGGACAGGGGGCGAGCAGTACTTC
NA | TRBJ1-1 | NA | TRBV6-6 | CASSYGGRHTEAFF | TGTGCCAGCAGTTACGGAGGGCGGCACACTGAAGCTTTCTTT
TRBD2 | TRBJ2-3 | NA | TRBV7-2 | CASRGTSGAGTDTQYF | TGTGCCAGCAGGGGGACTAGCGGGGCCGGCACAGATACGCAGTATTTT